The rows below give T cell receptor beta chains drawn from one sample of a study of cytomegalovirus exposure and HLA in healthy donors. The repertoire was sequenced with immunoSEQ multiplex PCR; TCRdb's copy has only in-frame clones and lacks some. The sample has about 160,000 clones, roughly 73% seen once. Sequencing was performed on PBMCs. Receptors were obtained from a woman aged 30 to 39 in good health and CMV-seronegative. CDR3s include the opening cysteine and the closing phenylalanine or tryptophan. D genes are given only for firm matches.

V	J	D	CDR3	DNA
TRBV5-4	TRBJ1-2	TRBD1	CASSLKGGQGYGYTF	TGTGCCAGCAGCTTGAAGGGGGGACAGGGCTATGGCTACACCTTC
TRBV2	TRBJ2-2	-	CASSPGSPGELFF	TGTGCCAGCAGCCCGGGGAGCCCCGGGGAGCTGTTTTTT
TRBV5-4	TRBJ1-1	TRBD1	CASSIPGQGRAFF	TGTGCCAGCAGCATCCCGGGACAGGGGAGAGCTTTCTTT
TRBV29-1	TRBJ2-5	TRBD2	CSARNPWDGEGETQYF	TGCAGCGCCCGAAACCCCTGGGACGGGGAGGGAGAGACCCAGTACTTC
TRBV19	TRBJ2-3	TRBD1	CASSIGRRGRTQYF	TGTGCCAGTAGTATAGGCCGCAGGGGGAGAACGCAGTATTTT
TRBV10-2	TRBJ1-5	TRBD1	CASSWTGDGEPQHF	TGCGCCAGCAGCTGGACAGGTGACGGGGAGCCCCAGCATTTT
TRBV5-5	TRBJ2-7	TRBD1	CASSLEGQGTYEQYF	TGTGCCAGCAGCTTGGAGGGACAGGGAACCTACGAGCAGTACTTC
TRBV19	TRBJ2-2	-	CASGRTGTFTGELFF	TGTGCCAGTGGTCGAACAGGGACGTTTACCGGGGAGCTGTTTTTT
TRBV6-1	TRBJ1-5	-	CASSEVRLNQPQHF	TGTGCCAGCAGTGAAGTGAGGCTCAATCAGCCCCAGCATTTT
TRBV11-1	TRBJ2-2	TRBD1	CASRLDRDTGELFF	TGTGCCAGCAGGTTGGACAGGGACACCGGGGAGCTGTTTTTT
TRBV30	TRBJ1-2	-	CAWSEGGKGYGYTF	TGTGCCTGGAGCGAAGGGGGAAAAGGGTATGGCTACACCTTC
TRBV7-8	TRBJ2-7	TRBD1	CASSLGQGLYEQYF	TGTGCCAGCAGCTTAGGACAGGGGTTGTACGAGCAGTACTTC
TRBV11-2	TRBJ1-4	TRBD1	CASRGDGGQGNEKLFF	TGTGCCAGCCGCGGGGACGGGGGACAGGGAAATGAAAAACTGTTTTTT
TRBV5-1	TRBJ2-7	TRBD2	CASRTTSGGASSYEQYF	TGCGCCAGCAGAACTACTAGCGGGGGGGCCAGCTCCTACGAGCAGTACTTC
TRBV28	TRBJ1-3	-	CASSSLERAGNTIYF	TGTGCCAGCAGTTCCCTGGAGAGGGCTGGAAACACCATATATTTT
TRBV5-1	TRBJ2-5	TRBD1	CARSLGGQGLETQYF	TGCGCCAGAAGCTTGGGCGGACAGGGCTTAGAGACCCAGTACTTC
TRBV7-7	TRBJ2-3	-	CASSFNPGPTDTQYF	TGTGCCAGCAGCTTCAACCCTGGGCCCACAGATACGCAGTATTTT